Shown below are 31 T cell receptor beta chains from a single sample sequenced in a study of cytomegalovirus exposure and HLA in healthy donors. Profiling relied on immunoSEQ multiplex PCR, and the TCRdb table lists in-frame clones only, not all of them. This sample yields about 56,000 clones, of which approximately 93% are seen a single time; around 1.7% belongs to the top ten. The sample taken for sequencing was PBMCs. These receptors were taken from a woman aged 18-29 years in good health and CMV-seropositive.

The rearrangement uses TRBV27 and TRBJ1-2, with unresolved D. Germline V gene sequence: CDR1 MNHEY, CDR2 SMNVEV (reference sequence). The V end lost 5 bases, the J end lost 9 bases, and 16 bases lay between the germline ends. The CDR3 sequence is 13 residues long. As DNA, the CDR3 is TGTGCCAGCAGTCTCGGATCGGGGAACAGCTACACCTTC. This translates into CASSLGSGNSYTF.

The chain's CDR3 is CASSFLAGGPLNTGELFF. In DNA, the CDR3 is TGTGCCAGCAGTTTTTTAGCGGGGGGCCCCCTTAACACCGGGGAGCTGTTTTTT. V gene TRBV27 combines with J gene TRBJ2-2; 10 bases fit TRBD2. Germline CDR1 and CDR2: MNHEY and SMNVEV (reference sequence). The CDR3 is 18 residues long. J lost 2 bases, V lost 3 bases, and 9 bases had no gene match.

The chain is built from TRBV9 and TRBJ2-1, with 7 positions matching TRBD2. Germline assignment: CDR1 SGDLS and CDR2 YYNGEE. V lost 4 bases to trimming and J lost 0 bases; unmatched junction nucleotides: 7. CDR3 length: 16 residues. In DNA, the CDR3 is TGTGCCAGCAGCTTTCCCACTAGCGCCTCCTACAATGAGCAGTTCTTC. Residues: CASSFPTSASYNEQFF.

The CDR3 nucleotides are TGTGCCAGTAGTCTCTGGACCTCGGGGTCGTACGAGCAGTACTTC. It encodes CASSLWTSGSYEQYF. The chain is built from TRBV19 and TRBJ2-7; a weak D match, TRBD2 (5 bases). Germline CDR1 is LNHDA and CDR2 is SQIVND (reference sequence). The CDR3 length is 15 residues. V was shortened by 5 bases and J by 4 bases, with 18 bases between the two germline ends.

The J gene is TRBJ2-7, the V gene TRBV9, with TRBD1 matching over 9 bases. The trim removed 4 bases at V and 4 bases at J, leaving 9 bases unmatched. The CDR3 spans 15 residues. Germline V gene sequence: CDR1 SGDLS, CDR2 YYNGEE. The DNA for the CDR3 is TGTGCCAGCAGCCCCAGACAGGGGGAAAGGTACGAGCAGTACTTC. This sequence encodes CASSPRQGERYEQYF.

V is TRBV5-4 and J is TRBJ1-2; 10 bases agree with TRBD1. The CDR3 loop spans 13 amino acids. The germline V gene encodes CDR1 SGHNT and CDR2 YYREEE (reference sequence). The V gene end was trimmed by 9 bases and the J gene end by 7 bases; junction bases not matched to a gene: 9. The CDR3 reads CATSPDRGFGYTF. CDR3 bases: TGTGCCACGTCGCCGGACAGGGGGTTTGGCTACACCTTC.

V usage is TRBV6-5 and J usage is TRBJ1-1; possibly TRBD1 for D (5 bases). The germline V gene encodes CDR1 MNHEY and CDR2 SVGAGI. The length of the CDR3 is 13 residues. Trimming stripped 2 bases from V and 10 bases from J, with 14 bases between. The chain's CDR3 is CASSYDRGVSAFF. The CDR3 DNA sequence: TGTGCCAGCAGTTACGATCGGGGGGTTTCAGCTTTCTTT.

This clone was counted a single time. The gene calls are TRBV9 and TRBJ1-3; D might be TRBD1 (6 bases). CDR1 is SGDLS, CDR2 YYNGEE, per germline. This CDR3 contains 14 residues. Between the trimmed V and J ends, which lost 3 bases and 0 bases, there was a span of 7 bases. The CDR3 DNA reads TGTGCCAGCAGCGAGGGGGACTCTGGAAACACCATATATTTT. It is translated as CASSEGDSGNTIYF.

This chain links TRBV19 with TRBJ2-7, with a tentative D call TRBD1 (5 bases). Germline CDR1 reads LNHDA; CDR2 reads SQIVND (reference sequence). V lost 5 bases to trimming and J lost 0 bases, with 17 bases between them. The CDR3 loop spans 16 amino acids. The CDR3 coding sequence is TGTGCCAGTAGTCCTGGTGGGGCAGGGTCCTCCTACGAGCAGTACTTC. It yields the protein CASSPGGAGSSYEQYF. Full variable domain (missing parts from reference TRBV19 and TRBJ2-7): DGGITQSPKYLFRKEGQNVTLSCEQNLNHDAMYWYRQDPGQGLRLIYYSQIVNDFQKGDIAEGYSVSREKKESFPLTVTSAQKNPTAFYLCASSPGGAGSSYEQYFGPGTRLTVT.

The chain links TRBV2 to TRBJ1-6; D not certain. V lost 1 base and J lost 7, with 8 bases in between. From germline, CDR1 is SNHLY and CDR2 FYNNEI. The CDR3 extends over 14 amino acids. CDR3 DNA: TGTGCCAGCAGTGAAGACTCGGTGAATTCACCCCTCCACTTT. It translates to CASSEDSVNSPLHF.

The V gene is TRBV9, the J gene TRBJ1-2; D remains unclear. Trimming removed 9 bases from V and 4 bases from J, with 13 bases in between. Germline V gives CDR1 SGDLS, CDR2 YYNGEE. The CDR3 totals 12 residues. The CDR3 protein is CATQPVGYGYTF. For the CDR3, the DNA is TGTGCCACCCAACCGGTCGGCTATGGCTACACCTTC.

The chain recombines TRBV5-1 with TRBJ2-1; TRBD1 aligns across 11 bases. This CDR3 spans 15 amino acids. Germline lookup yields CDR1 SGHRS and CDR2 YFSETQ. The V and J ends lost 1 base and 8 bases, in that order; junction bases with no gene match: 5. The CDR3 DNA is TGCGCCAGCAGCTTGCCGGGACAGGGGGTCGATGAGCAGTTCTTC. This sequence encodes CASSLPGQGVDEQFF.

CDR3 region: CASSLEGSGGVKIEGEKWFF. Here the CDR3 DNA reads TGCGCCAGCAGCTTGGAAGGGTCAGGGGGCGTCAAGATCGAAGGGGAAAAATGGTTTTTT. The rearrangement uses TRBV5-1 and TRBJ1-4, with 8 bases aligning to TRBD1. The germline CDR1 and CDR2 sequences are SGHRS and YFSETQ. Germline trimming cut 0 bases from V and 16 bases from J; bases unmatched to any gene: 29. The CDR3 runs 20 residues.

This chain connects TRBV28 to TRBJ2-1, with a weak D call TRBD1 (6 bases). The CDR3 sequence is 14 residues long. V shed 8 bases and J shed 2 bases, with 13 bases lying between them. Germline values: CDR1 MDHEN, CDR2 SYDVKM. The CDR3 is CASVAQGPYNEQFF. As DNA, the CDR3 is TGTGCCAGCGTCGCTCAGGGGCCCTACAATGAGCAGTTCTTC. Drawing the rest from reference TRBV28 and TRBJ2-1, the complete variable domain is DVKVTQSSRYLVKRTGEKVFLECVQDMDHENMFWYRQDPGLGLRLIYFSYDVKMKEKGDIPEGYSVSREKKERFSLILESASTNQTSMYLCASVAQGPYNEQFFGPGTRLTVL.

The V gene is TRBV2, the J gene TRBJ1-2; 11 nucleotides line up with TRBD1. Germline assignment: CDR1 SNHLY and CDR2 FYNNEI. The CDR3 sequence is 15 residues long. V lost 6 bases and J lost 13; bases outside the gene matches: 16. The CDR3 DNA follows: TGTGCCAGCAGCGTAAGCCTTGGGACAGGGGGGATCGGCACCTTC. It codes for CASSVSLGTGGIGTF.

This chain uses TRBV7-8 with TRBJ2-6, with D uncertain. Trimming stripped 2 bases from V and 0 bases from J, with 5 bases between. Looked up from germline, CDR1 is SGHVS and CDR2 is FQNEAQ. CDR3 length: 15 residues. The CDR3 sequence: CASSLLVSGANVLTF. The DNA for the CDR3 is TGTGCCAGCAGCTTACTCGTCTCTGGGGCCAACGTCCTGACTTTC. Together with reference TRBV7-8 and TRBJ2-6, the CDR3 gives the full variable domain: GAGVSQSPRYKVAKRGQDVALRCDPISGHVSLFWYQQALGQGPEFLTYFQNEAQLDKSGLPSDRFFAERPEGSVSTLKIQRTQQEDSAVYLCASSLLVSGANVLTFGAGSRLTVL.

This sequence joins TRBV5-1 and TRBJ2-2, with 7 bases fitting TRBD1. The V segment lost 1 base and the J segment 4 bases; nucleotides outside the gene matches: 13. The germline V gene encodes CDR1 SGHRS and CDR2 YFSETQ. The CDR3 totals 18 residues. CDR3 residues: CASSLNTYRDSITGELFF. CDR3 bases: TGCGCCAGCAGCTTGAACACCTACCGGGACAGCATCACCGGGGAGCTGTTTTTT.

Concerning this clone: One junction end does not reproduce the germline sequence, and a read error may be involved. The chain links TRBV15 to TRBJ1-2; 11 positions agree with TRBD1. Germline V gene lookup returns CDR1 LNHNV and CDR2 YYDKDF (reference sequence). This CDR3 has 15 amino acids. The chain's CDR3 is CATSGEGQGVYGYTF. The CDR3, as DNA: TGTGCCACCAGCGGAGAGGGACAGGGGGTCTATGGCTACACCTTC.

The genes are TRBV11-2 and TRBJ1-2, with 8 bases matching TRBD1. CDR1 and CDR2 (germline): SGHAT, FQNNGV. CDR3 length: 14 residues. Losses at the gene ends were 5 bases for V and 5 bases for J; bases not matched to a gene: 7. CDR3 amino acids: CASSTPGGAYGYTF. The CDR3 coding sequence is TGTGCCAGCAGCACCCCAGGGGGCGCGTATGGCTACACCTTC.

The chain links TRBV7-6 to TRBJ2-7; D perhaps matches TRBD2 (5 bases). This CDR3 spans 15 amino acids. V lost 4 bases and J lost 1, with 14 bases in between. Germline-derived CDR1 and CDR2 are SGHVS and FNYEAQ. As DNA, the CDR3 is TGTGCCAGCAGCTCGACCCTAGGAGGTTCCTACGAGCAGTACTTC. It specifies CASSSTLGGSYEQYF.

This chain links TRBV29-1 with TRBJ2-3, with D possibly being TRBD1 (7 bases). The ends were cut back, 6 bases at V and 2 bases at J, with 15 bases in the middle. The CDR3 totals 14 residues. Looked up from germline, CDR1 is SQVTM and CDR2 is ANQGSEA. DNA of the CDR3: TGCAGCGTGACCGACAGGGAGGCCACAGATACGCAGTATTTT. Encoded protein: CSVTDREATDTQYF.

CDR3 in DNA: TGTGCTTCAGGACGGCGGGCCGACACCGGGGAGCTGTTTTTT. Translated, it gives CASGRRADTGELFF. The rearrangement joins TRBV7-2 to TRBJ2-2, with D maybe TRBD2 (5 bases). Germline V gene data show CDR1 as SGHTA and CDR2 as FQGNSA. The CDR3 extends over 14 amino acids.

This rearrangement joins TRBV7-9 to TRBJ2-1; 11 positions match TRBD2. The CDR3 totals 12 residues. The J segment lost 9 bases and the V segment lost 11 bases, leaving 6 bases of the junction unmatched. CDR1 is SEHNR, CDR2 FQNEAQ, per germline (reference sequence). CDR3 in amino acids: CALRLAGGEQFF. The CDR3 DNA follows: TGTGCCCTCCGGCTAGCGGGGGGTGAGCAGTTCTTC.

The table lists this clone with a count of one. The V and J genes are TRBV4-1 and TRBJ1-1; TRBD1 agrees at 8 bases. The V segment lost 5 bases and the J segment 6 bases; nucleotides outside the gene matches: 14. The CDR3 covers 16 residues. CDR1 MGHRA and CDR2 YSYEKL come from the germline V gene. As DNA, the CDR3 is TGCGCCAGCAGCTCAGGGGGCTTGGACCGGGGCGCTGAAGCTTTCTTT. It yields the protein CASSSGGLDRGAEAFF.

The rearrangement links TRBV6-1 to TRBJ2-7; 13 bases line up with TRBD2. Germline V CDR1 and CDR2: MNHNS, SASEGT. The CDR3 has 15 amino acids. The V segment lost 5 bases and the J segment 0 bases; nucleotides outside the gene matches: 1. The CDR3 region is CASSRTSGGSYEQYF. CDR3 DNA sequence: TGTGCCAGCAGTCGGACTAGCGGGGGCTCCTACGAGCAGTACTTC.

The chain employs TRBV27 and TRBJ2-3; 8 bases are shared with TRBD1. The CDR3 spans 14 residues. In germline, CDR1 is MNHEY, CDR2 SMNVEV (reference sequence). Unmatched junction bases numbered 3, after V lost 2 bases and J lost 5 bases. CDR3 coding DNA: TGTGCCAGCAGTTTACAGGGGGCTGGAGATACGCAGTATTTT. Its protein is CASSLQGAGDTQYF.

The chain employs TRBV9 and TRBJ2-5; 11 bases agree with TRBD2. V was pared by 5 bases and J by 5 bases, with 8 bases of the junction left unmatched. The CDR3 is made up of 15 amino acids. The germline gives CDR1 SGDLS, CDR2 YYNGEE. CDR3 sequence (DNA): TGTGCCAGCAGTAGCGGGGGGGCCTCGCGGGAGACCCAGTACTTC. It translates to CASSSGGASRETQYF. Supplemented by reference TRBV9 and TRBJ2-5, the full variable domain reads DSGVTQTPKHLITATGQRVTLRCSPRSGDLSVYWYQQSLDQGLQFLIQYYNGEERAKGNILERFSAQQFPDLHSELNLSSLELGDSALYFCASSSGGASRETQYFGPGTRLLVL.

This sequence joins TRBV28 and TRBJ2-1; TRBD2 agrees at 9 bases. Trimming at V came to 6 bases and at J to 0 bases, leaving 6 bases not matched to a gene. The CDR3 runs 16 residues. Germline CDR1 is MDHEN and CDR2 is SYDVKM. The chain's CDR3 is CASSRLAEVSYNEQFF. CDR3 DNA: TGTGCCAGCAGCCGACTAGCGGAAGTCTCCTACAATGAGCAGTTCTTC.

This chain's CDR3 is CASSPGVSATNEKLFF. In DNA, the CDR3 is TGTGCCAGCAGCCCAGGCGTCTCTGCAACTAATGAAAAACTGTTTTTT. The chain employs TRBV5-5 and TRBJ1-4; D unresolved. This CDR3 contains 16 residues. Germline-derived CDR1 and CDR2 are SGHKS and YYEKEE (reference sequence). Between the trimmed V and J ends, which lost 4 bases and 0 bases, there was a span of 13 bases.

The V and J genes are TRBV11-2 and TRBJ2-3; TRBD2 matches at 9 bases. CDR1 and CDR2 (germline): SGHAT, FQNNGV. This CDR3 has 16 amino acids. The V and J ends lost 5 bases and 3 bases, in that order; junction bases with no gene match: 9. CDR3 region: CASSPSGTSSTDTQYF. The CDR3 bases are TGTGCCAGCAGCCCTTCCGGGACTAGCAGTACAGATACGCAGTATTTT.

The chain couples TRBV6-5 to TRBJ1-5; D unresolved. The CDR3 is 13 amino acids. CDR1 and CDR2 from the germline V gene are MNHEY and SVGAGI. V was trimmed by 6 bases and J by 7 bases, leaving 13 bases between them. Here the CDR3 DNA reads TGTGCCAGCAGCCTAAGGTCGGGGCAGCCCCAGCATTTT. Amino acids: CASSLRSGQPQHF.